What follows are 10 T cell receptor beta chains derived from one specimen sequenced in a study of cytomegalovirus exposure and HLA in healthy donors. The protocol was immunoSEQ multiplex PCR, while the TCRdb copy is restricted to in-frame clones and leaves out a portion. The sample lists tens of thousands of clones; roughly nine tenths were seen once. The sequenced material came from PBMCs. The receptors stem from a woman aged 18-30 years in good health and CMV-seronegative.

J is TRBJ2-1 and V is TRBV19, with 14 bases that match TRBD2. V lost 5 bases and J lost 7; bases outside the gene matches: 7. The germline V gene has CDR1 LNHDA and CDR2 SQIVND (reference sequence). This CDR3 is 16 amino acids long. CDR3 in DNA: TGTGCCAGTAGTGAATGGACTAGCGGGAGGTCAAATGAGCAGTTCTTC. Translation gives CASSEWTSGRSNEQFF.

The chain has TRBV2 and TRBJ1-3, with TRBD1 identical over 7 bases. The CDR3 sequence is 13 residues long. Germline assignment: CDR1 SNHLY and CDR2 FYNNEI. J lost 2 bases, V lost 7 bases, and 2 bases had no gene match. CDR3 in DNA: TGTGCCAGCACTGGGACAGCTGGAAACACCATATATTTT. Encoded protein: CASTGTAGNTIYF.

V usage is TRBV4-1 and J usage is TRBJ1-2; the D gene is possibly TRBD1 (6 bases). Trimming cost V 3 bases and J 0 bases, with 20 bases left between them. The CDR3 totals 18 residues. The germline CDR1 and CDR2 sequences are MGHRA and YSYEKL. CDR3 region: CASSHKGSDRPSNYGYTF. CDR3 bases: TGCGCCAGCAGCCACAAGGGCAGCGACAGGCCATCTAACTATGGCTACACCTTC.

This clone was recorded once. This chain joins TRBV7-3 and TRBJ2-3; 9 bases are shared with TRBD1. CDR3 length: 15 amino acids. The junction had 9 bases not matched to a gene; V was cut back by 5 bases and J by 6 bases. The germline CDR1 and CDR2 sequences are SGHTA and FQGTGA. This CDR3 is CASSAGTGSTDTQYF. CDR3 nucleotide sequence: TGTGCCAGCAGCGCCGGGACAGGGAGTACGGATACGCAGTATTTT.

This rearrangement joins TRBV7-4 to TRBJ1-3, with D hard to call. This CDR3 region has 18 residues. Trimming cost V 4 bases and J 3 bases, with 22 bases left between them. CDR1 is SGHVT and CDR2 is SQSDAQ in the germline V gene. CDR3 coding DNA: TGTGCCAGCAGCTACAAGAGGATGTCGGGGAACTGTGGAAACACCATATATTTT. Amino acid sequence: CASSYKRMSGNCGNTIYF.

J is TRBJ1-2 and V is TRBV5-5; 8 nucleotides agree with TRBD1. Germline loops: CDR1 SGHKS, CDR2 YYEKEE (reference sequence). J gave up 3 bases and V 6 bases, and 10 bases lay outside the gene matches. The CDR3 totals 15 residues. The CDR3 spells CASTPLKGQDYGYTF. CDR3 DNA sequence: TGTGCCAGCACCCCCCTTAAGGGACAGGACTATGGCTACACCTTC.

This rearrangement joins TRBV6-5 to TRBJ1-2, with 9 bases identical to TRBD1. V shed 0 bases and J 8 bases; nucleotides not matched to a gene: 7. The CDR3 consists of 15 residues. Germline CDR1 is MNHEY and CDR2 is SVGAGI. The CDR3 region is CASSYSIQGAIGYTF. CDR3 DNA sequence: TGTGCCAGCAGTTACTCGATACAGGGGGCGATCGGCTACACCTTC.

The CDR3 DNA reads TGTGCCAGCAGCCAAGACAGGGTAGCGAGACAGCCCCAGCATTTT. Protein product: CASSQDRVARQPQHF. The V call is TRBV5-4, the J call TRBJ1-5; 7 bases match TRBD1. The CDR3 is 15 residues long. J gave up 7 bases and V 4 bases, and 11 bases lay outside the gene matches. CDR1 SGHNT and CDR2 YYREEE come from the germline V gene (reference sequence). Filled out from reference TRBV5-4 and TRBJ1-5, the complete variable domain reads ETGVTQSPTHLIKTRGQQVTLRCSSQSGHNTVSWYQQALGQGPQFIFQYYREEENGRGNFPPRFSGLQFPNYSSELNVNALELDDSALYLCASSQDRVARQPQHFGDGTRLSIL.

Comment on this clone: At one of its ends the junction is not consistent with the germline gene, which may arise from a read error. This chain connects TRBV7-7 to TRBJ2-5; 8 nucleotides align to TRBD1. The germline V gene has CDR1 SSHAT and CDR2 FNYEAQ (reference sequence). This CDR3 has 15 amino acids. The CDR3 region has the DNA TGTGCTAGCAGCCCTAGGACAGGGCCACAAGAGACCCAGTACTTC. Its translation is CASSPRTGPQETQYF.

The rearrangement links TRBV4-1 to TRBJ2-5, with D maybe TRBD1 (6 bases). Trimming shortened V by 0 bases and J by 5 bases, and 10 bases separated the two germline ends. This CDR3 comprises 14 residues. CDR1 is MGHRA, CDR2 YSYEKL, per germline. The CDR3 region is CASSQDRGSETQYF. The CDR3 region has the DNA TGCGCCAGCAGCCAAGATAGGGGGTCCGAGACCCAGTACTTC.